This T cell receptor (beta chain) was sequenced for a study of vaccination effects on CD4 cells after COVID-19. Study-wide context: After the second dose, samples were taken at median day 72. Study-level points and caveats: Long after vaccination, the clones induced by infection and by vaccine shrank markedly in size.

The table came from immunoSEQ multiplex PCR; TCRdb's copy has only in-frame clones and leaves some out. The table shows 9,500 to 15,000 clones, with around 68% occurring only once. Sequencing was preceded by expansion of antigen-specific CD4+ T cells with viral peptide pools in the ViraFEST assay. Culture proceeded for more than 8 days, and CD4+ T cells were then isolated. Participants received two doses of either the BNT162b2 or mRNA-1273 vaccine. V was cut by 2 bases and J by 9 bases, with 8 bases left in between. The germline V gene encodes CDR1 MNHNS and CDR2 SASEGT. This CDR3 has 12 amino acids. The sample holds a few counts of this clone. Its antigen is unidentified.

The chain employs TRBV6-1 and TRBJ1-5, with D perhaps TRBD1 (5 bases). The clonotype was recovered from a human donor who received a COVID-19 vaccine. This specimen consisted of CD4+ T cells from PBMCs cultured with SARS-CoV-2 spike peptides, obtained after COVID-19 vaccination. In nucleotides, the CDR3 is TGTGCCAGCAGTGAACGGGGGAGGCCCCAGCATTTT. Translated: CASSERGRPQHF.